Reported below is one T cell receptor (beta chain). Antigen: not known. Data came from immunoSEQ multiplex PCR; TCRdb stores just in-frame clones and leaves some out. The sample has 100,000 or so clones; roughly 90% are singletons. These data belong to a study of T cell responses to AZD1222 COVID-19 vaccine. Notes on the study in general: Researchers took repertoire samples only after the peak T cell response had come.

CDR3 size: 14 residues. The germline CDR1 and CDR2 sequences are SEHNR and FQNEAQ (reference sequence). V was cut by 0 bases and J by 5 bases, with 10 bases left in between. Source: peripheral blood, taken on day 0 of AZD1222 vaccination. The clonotype was recovered from an adult in good health. This sequence joins TRBV7-9 and TRBJ2-5; tentatively, D is TRBD1 or TRBD2 (5 bases each). The DNA of the CDR3 is TGTGCCAGCAGCTTAGCCCGGGGCGCGGAGACCCAGTACTTC. It specifies CASSLARGAETQYF.